These 20 T cell receptor beta chains were all obtained from the same sample, sequenced in a study of cytomegalovirus exposure and HLA in healthy donors. Repertoires were generated with immunoSEQ multiplex PCR, while TCRdb's copy carries only in-frame clones and drops some. The sample includes under 250,000 clones, approximately 87% of them seen just once. The sample comprised PBMCs. The receptors stem from a young woman in good health and CMV-seronegative.

The V gene is TRBV28, the J gene TRBJ2-7; 7 nucleotides agree with TRBD1. The CDR3 totals 15 residues. Germline CDR1 is MDHEN and CDR2 is SYDVKM. V lost 1 base, J lost 2 bases, and 5 bases stayed unmatched. The DNA for the CDR3 is TGTGCCAGCAGTTTATTGAAAGACAGGGCCTACGAGCAGTACTTC. Its protein is CASSLLKDRAYEQYF.

This chain links TRBV15 with TRBJ2-7; no firm D call. Germline assignment: CDR1 LNHNV and CDR2 YYDKDF (reference sequence). This CDR3 region has 15 residues. V lost 0 bases to trimming and J lost 3 bases, with 12 bases between them. The CDR3 sequence: CATSRDPQQVYEQYF. In nucleotides, the CDR3 is TGTGCCACCAGCAGAGATCCACAGCAAGTCTACGAGCAGTACTTC. Supplemented by reference TRBV15 and TRBJ2-7, the full variable domain reads DAMVIQNPRYQVTQFGKPVTLSCSQTLNHNVMYWYQQKSSQAPKLLFHYYDKDFNNEADTPDNFQSRRPNTSFCFLDIRSPGLGDTAMYLCATSRDPQQVYEQYFGPGTRLTVT.

This clone was counted a few times. The rearrangement links TRBV2 to TRBJ1-5; D uncertain. The germline gives CDR1 SNHLY, CDR2 FYNNEI. V lost 10 bases to trimming and J lost 2 bases, with 9 bases between them. There are 12 residues in the CDR3. DNA for the CDR3: TGTGCCATAGGGAGCGGCAATCAGCCCCAGCATTTT. This sequence encodes CAIGSGNQPQHF.

The genes are TRBV27 and TRBJ2-2; 7 bases align to TRBD2. This CDR3 spans 16 amino acids. V shed 4 bases, J shed 1 base, and the junction held 6 bases outside the gene matches. CDR1 and CDR2 (germline): MNHEY, SMNVEV (reference sequence). This CDR3 reads CASSSLAALNTGELFF. The CDR3 DNA reads TGTGCCAGCAGTTCGCTAGCGGCACTGAACACCGGGGAGCTGTTTTTT.

The V call is TRBV7-3, the J call TRBJ2-7; D perhaps matches TRBD2 (6 bases). The CDR3 sequence is 15 residues long. The V end lost 2 bases, the J end lost 0 bases, and 11 bases lay between the germline ends. Germline V gives CDR1 SGHTA, CDR2 FQGTGA. The CDR3 sequence is CASSLGAGSSYEQYF. As DNA, the CDR3 is TGTGCCAGCAGCTTAGGAGCGGGCAGCTCCTACGAGCAGTACTTC.

Written as DNA, the CDR3 is TGCGCCAGCAGCCCCCCGGGGTTATCGAACACCGGGGAGCTGTTTTTT. Amino acids: CASSPPGLSNTGELFF. The chain recombines TRBV5-1 with TRBJ2-2; possible D gene TRBD2, 5 bases. This CDR3 has 16 residues. Germline CDR1 and CDR2: SGHRS and YFSETQ. V lost 4 bases and J 0 bases, leaving 13 bases between the germline ends.

The genes are TRBV11-3 and TRBJ1-2; D gene ambiguous. CDR1 and CDR2 from the germline V gene are SGHNT and YENEEA. The CDR3 loop spans 14 amino acids. The V end was cut by 5 bases, the J end by 6 bases, with 16 bases between. The CDR3 here is CASSPRSVLNGYTF. The CDR3 DNA sequence: TGTGCCAGCAGCCCACGTTCGGTATTAAATGGCTACACCTTC.

CDR3 amino acids: CASTLLGAYEQYF. The CDR3 DNA reads TGTGCCAGCACCCTCCTCGGGGCCTACGAGCAGTACTTC. This chain links TRBV6-1 with TRBJ2-7; the D gene is possibly TRBD2 (5 bases). Looked up from germline, CDR1 is MNHNS and CDR2 is SASEGT. The CDR3 contains 13 residues. V was cut by 7 bases and J by 2 bases, with 12 bases left in between.

This sequence joins TRBV5-1 and TRBJ2-7, with D hard to call. This CDR3 is built from 13 residues. The germline V and J ends were trimmed by 2 bases and 2 bases, with 8 bases remaining between them. Germline CDR1 is SGHRS and CDR2 is YFSETQ. The CDR3 here is CASSFSAAYEQYF. CDR3 sequence (DNA): TGCGCCAGCAGCTTTTCGGCAGCCTACGAGCAGTACTTC. Variable domain in full (rest from reference TRBV5-1 and TRBJ2-7): KAGVTQTPRYLIKTRGQQVTLSCSPISGHRSVSWYQQTPGQGLQFLFEYFSETQRNKGNFPGRFSGRQFSNSRSEMNVSTLELGDSALYLCASSFSAAYEQYFGPGTRLTVT.

The V gene is TRBV25-1, the J gene TRBJ2-1, with 9 positions matching TRBD1. This CDR3 comprises 17 residues. Per germline, CDR1 MGHDK and CDR2 SYGVNS. The V and J ends lost 3 bases and 3 bases, in that order; junction bases with no gene match: 9. In nucleotides, the CDR3 is TGTGCCAGCAGTGACGTATCAGGGACAGGGATCTACAATGAGCAGTTCTTC. Protein product: CASSDVSGTGIYNEQFF.

The chain employs TRBV7-9 and TRBJ2-1, with D perhaps matching TRBD2 (6 bases). Trimming took 5 bases from V and 10 from J, leaving 15 bases between them. The CDR3 totals 13 residues. Per germline, CDR1 SEHNR and CDR2 FQNEAQ (reference sequence). CDR3 nucleotides: TGTGCCAGCAGCCCCATGAATGGGGGGGAGCAGTTCTTC. Translated: CASSPMNGGEQFF.

V gene TRBV7-6 combines with J gene TRBJ2-2; D is unresolved. The CDR3 is 16 amino acids. Trimming pared 5 bases from V and 6 bases from J, leaving 19 bases between. CDR1 SGHVS and CDR2 FNYEAQ come from the germline V gene. The CDR3 DNA follows: TGTGCCAGCAGCCGAACCTACGAACGGGTCTCCGGGGAGCTGTTTTTT. Translated, it gives CASSRTYERVSGELFF.

The V call is TRBV6-5, the J call TRBJ1-4, with D possibly being TRBD1 (5 bases). Per the germline V gene, CDR1 is MNHEY and CDR2 is SVGAGI. The germline V and J ends were trimmed by 0 bases and 7 bases, with 12 bases remaining between them. This CDR3 region has 15 residues. This CDR3 is CASSYSRKRGEKLFF. CDR3 DNA sequence: TGTGCCAGCAGTTACTCCCGTAAAAGGGGTGAAAAACTGTTTTTT.

This clone was detected ten times or more. The J gene is TRBJ1-2, the V gene TRBV6-6; D is possibly TRBD1 (6 bases). Germline V gene sequence: CDR1 MNHNY, CDR2 SVGAGI (reference sequence). V lost 6 bases and J 4 bases, leaving 12 bases between the germline ends. The CDR3 has 13 amino acids. The CDR3 bases are TGTGCCAGCAGGGATGGACAGCTCTATGGCTACACCTTC. This gives the protein CASRDGQLYGYTF.

V is TRBV28 and J is TRBJ1-1; D not resolved. With 7 bases removed from V and 11 bases from J, the gap between germline ends came to 14 bases. The CDR3 runs to 11 residues. The germline V gene encodes CDR1 MDHEN and CDR2 SYDVKM. The CDR3, as DNA: TGTGCCAGCACCCTCTCGGTGTGGGCTTTCTTT. This translates into CASTLSVWAFF.

V and J are TRBV2 and TRBJ1-6; a possible D gene is TRBD1 (5 bases). The CDR3 totals 15 residues. Trimming stripped 8 bases from V and 5 bases from J, with 16 bases between. Germline assignment: CDR1 SNHLY and CDR2 FYNNEI. CDR3 in DNA: TGTGCCAGCCGCCTGATTAAGGGGAATAATTCACCCCTCCACTTT. Protein product: CASRLIKGNNSPLHF.

The chain is built from TRBV18 and TRBJ1-1, with D tentatively TRBD1 (5 bases). Germline loops: CDR1 KGHSH, CDR2 LQKENI. V shed 0 bases and J shed 1 base, with 12 bases lying between them. There are 16 residues in the CDR3. In nucleotides, the CDR3 is TGTGCCAGCTCACCACCATTCGACGGACAGAACACTGAAGCTTTCTTT. Translating it yields CASSPPFDGQNTEAFF. Full variable domain (rest looked up from reference TRBV18 and TRBJ1-1): NAGVMQNPRHLVRRRGQEARLRCSPMKGHSHVYWYRQLPEEGLKFMVYLQKENIIDESGMPKERFSAEFPKEGPSILRIQQVVRGDSAAYFCASSPPFDGQNTEAFFGQGTRLTVV.

The chain recombines TRBV18 with TRBJ1-2; D gene unclear. This CDR3 spans 14 amino acids. Germline loops: CDR1 KGHSH, CDR2 LQKENI. V gave up 3 bases and J gave up 7 bases, with 15 bases separating them. CDR3 amino acids: CASSPSVQGFGYTF. Written as DNA, the CDR3 is TGTGCCAGCTCACCGTCAGTACAAGGTTTTGGCTACACCTTC.

Worth noting for this clone: A read error may account for a junction end that differs from germline. V is TRBV7-7 and J is TRBJ2-2, with TRBD2 matching over 13 bases. This CDR3 contains 17 residues. The germline CDR1 and CDR2 sequences are SSHAT and FNYEAQ (reference sequence). This CDR3 is CASSRTSGGLNTGELFF. CDR3 sequence (DNA): TGTGCTAGCAGCAGGACTAGCGGGGGACTTAACACCGGGGAGCTGTTTTTT.

The gene calls are TRBV9 and TRBJ1-4, with 7 bases aligning to TRBD1. The length of the CDR3 is 15 residues. Germline-derived CDR1 and CDR2 are SGDLS and YYNGEE. V lost 4 bases to trimming and J lost 5 bases; unmatched junction nucleotides: 8. The CDR3 spells CASSPRDRLNEKLFF. The CDR3 bases are TGTGCCAGCAGCCCCCGGGACAGATTAAATGAAAAACTGTTTTTT.